Following are 23 T cell receptor beta chains from one sample sequenced in a study of cytomegalovirus exposure and HLA in healthy donors. Researchers ran the PCR with 60 Vbeta and 13 Jbeta primers. Only in-frame clones appear in the TCRdb table, and some are missing; sequencing was by immunoSEQ multiplex PCR. Among some 150,000 clones, 79% were seen once, and the ten largest hold approximately 0.99%. The material sequenced was PBMCs. These receptor sequences come from a male donor in good health and CMV-seronegative.

CDR3 in DNA: TGCGCAGGGGAATCCGACTACTATGGCTACACCTTC. Protein: CAGESDYYGYTF. This chain connects TRBV29-1 to TRBJ1-2; tentatively, D is TRBD1 (6 bases). Germline loops: CDR1 SQVTM, CDR2 ANQGSEA. The CDR3 sequence is 12 residues long.

This clone was found a few times. The chain has TRBV2 and TRBJ1-2, with 7 nucleotides matching TRBD1. V was pared by 3 bases and J by 8 bases, with 3 bases of the junction left unmatched. The CDR3 length is 12 residues. The germline V gene encodes CDR1 SNHLY and CDR2 FYNNEI. CDR3 sequence (DNA): TGTGCCAGCAGTGAGCAGGGGGTCGGCTACACCTTC. This codes for CASSEQGVGYTF.

The DNA for the CDR3 is TGTGCCAGCAGTTCCAATGGGGGGACCTATAATTCACCCCTCCACTTT. This codes for CASSSNGGTYNSPLHF. The V and J genes are TRBV6-6 and TRBJ1-6; perhaps TRBD1 as D (5 bases). The length of the CDR3 is 16 residues. CDR1 MNHNY and CDR2 SVGAGI come from the germline V gene (reference sequence). V gave up 4 bases and J gave up 2 bases, with 12 bases separating them.

J is TRBJ2-7 and V is TRBV7-6, with D possibly matching TRBD2 (6 bases). The V gene's germline CDR1 is SGHVS and CDR2 FNYEAQ. The V end lost 1 base, the J end lost 2 bases, and 12 bases lay between the germline ends. The CDR3 is 15 residues long. In nucleotides, the CDR3 is TGTGCCAGCAGCTTAGGGGTGGGGGAGGCCTACGAGCAGTACTTC. Its translation is CASSLGVGEAYEQYF.

The chain employs TRBV14 and TRBJ1-1; D not resolved. Trimming took 2 bases from V and 3 from J, leaving 4 bases between them. The germline CDR1 and CDR2 sequences are SGHDN and FVKESK. This CDR3 is built from 12 residues. CDR3 coding DNA: TGTGCCAGCAGCCAACAATACACTGAAGCTTTCTTT. Translation: CASSQQYTEAFF.

The table lists this clone with a few counts. V and J are TRBV6-6 and TRBJ1-1; perhaps TRBD1 as D (5 bases). The length of the CDR3 is 15 residues. Germline V gives CDR1 MNHNY, CDR2 SVGAGI (reference sequence). V lost 7 bases and J lost 8, with 23 bases in between. The CDR3 loop reads CASTSRGDGTLEAFF. The CDR3 coding sequence is TGTGCCAGCACCTCCCGGGGGGACGGGACCTTAGAAGCTTTCTTT.

This clone has just a few counts. CDR3 nucleotides: TGTGCCTGGAAGCCGGGTCTGATGAACACTGAAGCTTTCTTT. It specifies CAWKPGLMNTEAFF. The genes are TRBV30 and TRBJ1-1; D gene ambiguous. Trimming stripped 4 bases from V and 0 bases from J, with 12 bases between. The CDR3 totals 14 residues. Germline V CDR1 and CDR2: GTSNPN, SVGIG (reference sequence).

The V and J genes are TRBV5-4 and TRBJ2-7; 9 bases fit TRBD1. The V segment lost 4 bases and the J segment 9 bases; nucleotides outside the gene matches: 11. The CDR3 extends over 14 amino acids. Per the germline V gene, CDR1 is SGHNT and CDR2 is YYREEE (reference sequence). CDR3 in DNA: TGTGCCAGCAGCCCGTCCCGGGACAGGGAGGTGCAGTACTTC. Translation gives CASSPSRDREVQYF.

This clone was found a few times. The chain joins TRBV7-9 to TRBJ1-4, with a weak D call TRBD1 (5 bases). Germline V lookup: CDR1 SEHNR, CDR2 FQNEAQ (reference sequence). The CDR3 length is 14 residues. Trimming cost V 6 bases and J 8 bases, with 16 bases left between them. CDR3 protein: CASRQDGIREKLFF. The CDR3 coding sequence is TGTGCCAGCAGACAGGACGGTATTAGGGAAAAACTGTTTTTT.

The chain uses TRBV27 and TRBJ1-6; D gene ambiguous. The CDR3 is made up of 12 amino acids. The germline CDR1 and CDR2 sequences are MNHEY and SMNVEV (reference sequence). Trimming removed 4 bases from V and 7 bases from J, with 5 bases in between. CDR3 in DNA: TGTGCCAGCAGTTCCTCCAATTCACCCCTCCACTTT. This encodes CASSSSNSPLHF.

The rearrangement uses TRBV29-1 and TRBJ2-5; 8 bases are a match to TRBD1. The CDR3 covers 12 residues. Trimming at V came to 7 bases and at J to 4 bases, leaving 5 bases not matched to a gene. Germline values: CDR1 SQVTM, CDR2 ANQGSEA. The CDR3: CSGDRGGETQYF. The CDR3 region has the DNA TGCAGCGGCGACAGGGGTGGAGAGACCCAGTACTTC.

The chain uses TRBV6-6 and TRBJ2-5; 9 nucleotides agree with TRBD1. Germline V lookup: CDR1 MNHNY, CDR2 SVGAGI (reference sequence). With V trimmed by 2 bases and J by 2 bases, 3 bases remained unmatched. The CDR3 runs to 15 residues. The CDR3 is CASSYDRGAQETQYF. Here the CDR3 DNA reads TGTGCCAGCAGTTACGACAGGGGGGCACAAGAGACCCAGTACTTC.

This clone has only one observation. This sequence joins TRBV18 and TRBJ1-1, with 9 positions matching TRBD1. CDR3 length: 15 residues. Germline V gene sequence: CDR1 KGHSH, CDR2 LQKENI. Germline trimming cut 6 bases from V and 1 base from J; bases unmatched to any gene: 6. The CDR3 coding sequence is TGTGCCAGCTCTCCGGGACAGGGAACGAACACTGAAGCTTTCTTT. This encodes CASSPGQGTNTEAFF.

The chain has TRBV5-1 and TRBJ2-5; D call uncertain. The CDR3 extends over 14 amino acids. Looked up from germline, CDR1 is SGHRS and CDR2 is YFSETQ. The ends were cut back, 4 bases at V and 4 bases at J, with 14 bases in the middle. As DNA, the CDR3 is TGCGCCAGCAGCCTCAACTATGGCCCAGAGACCCAGTACTTC. Translation: CASSLNYGPETQYF.

Here the CDR3 DNA reads TGTGCCAGCAGCTTACTGGCGGCGACCATCTACAATGAGCAGTTCTTC. Translation: CASSLLAATIYNEQFF. The rearrangement joins TRBV11-2 to TRBJ2-1, with D uncertain. Germline assignment: CDR1 SGHAT and CDR2 FQNNGV. The CDR3 has 16 residues. Trimming removed 2 bases from V and 3 bases from J, with 14 bases in between.

V usage is TRBV25-1 and J usage is TRBJ2-3; 8 bases fit TRBD1. The germline gives CDR1 MGHDK, CDR2 SYGVNS. There are 13 residues in the CDR3. V gave up 5 bases and J gave up 4 bases; unmatched junction bases: 2. DNA for the CDR3: TGTGCCAGCAGTAAACAGGGGGCAGATACGCAGTATTTT. It codes for CASSKQGADTQYF.

The chain has TRBV29-1 and TRBJ2-3; D call uncertain. The germline CDR1 and CDR2 sequences are SQVTM and ANQGSEA. The CDR3 consists of 13 residues. V dropped 1 base and J dropped 3 bases, with 8 bases sitting between them. The CDR3 spells CSVEASVTDTQYF. CDR3 bases: TGCAGCGTTGAAGCCAGTGTTACAGATACGCAGTATTTT.

The rearrangement joins TRBV29-1 to TRBJ2-5; D perhaps matches TRBD2 (5 bases). CDR1 is SQVTM, CDR2 ANQGSEA, per germline. V was trimmed by 4 bases and J by 5 bases, leaving 11 bases between them. The CDR3 sequence is 12 residues long. CDR3 sequence: CSVASSSETQYF. CDR3 coding DNA: TGCAGCGTTGCTTCCTCTAGCGAGACCCAGTACTTC.

In this sample, this clone turned up once. The V and J genes are TRBV19 and TRBJ2-6, with D perhaps matching TRBD2 (6 bases). V lost 3 bases, J lost 1 base, and 10 bases lay in between. CDR3 size: 16 residues. Germline CDR1 and CDR2: LNHDA and SQIVND (reference sequence). The CDR3 DNA reads as TGTGCCAGTAGTATCGAGGGAGGATCTGGGGCCAACGTCCTGACTTTC. Its translation: CASSIEGGSGANVLTF.

This chain joins TRBV5-4 and TRBJ2-1; 9 nucleotides match TRBD1. Germline-derived CDR1 and CDR2 are SGHNT and YYREEE (reference sequence). The CDR3 is 15 amino acids. V was pared by 4 bases and J by 4 bases, with 6 bases of the junction left unmatched. The CDR3 DNA follows: TGTGCCAGCAGCGCGGACAGGGGATCTTACAATGAGCAGTTCTTC. This encodes CASSADRGSYNEQFF.

The J gene is TRBJ1-5, the V gene TRBV6-5, with 8 bases aligning to TRBD1. Germline V gene lookup returns CDR1 MNHEY and CDR2 SVGAGI. The CDR3 length is 12 residues. J lost 5 bases, V lost 6 bases, and 0 bases had no gene match. The CDR3 DNA is TGTGCCAGCAGGACAGGGGATCAGCCCCAGCATTTT. Its translation: CASRTGDQPQHF.

This clone was detected once. This chain links TRBV6-6 with TRBJ1-5; tentative D call: TRBD1 (6 bases). CDR3 length equals 12 residues. V dropped 11 bases and J dropped 6 bases, with 14 bases sitting between them. Per the germline V gene, CDR1 is MNHNY and CDR2 is SVGAGI (reference sequence). For the CDR3, the DNA is TGTGCCGTACACAGGGAAGGTCAGCCCCAGCATTTT. This codes for CAVHREGQPQHF.

This chain links TRBV11-2 with TRBJ2-1; 8 bases line up with TRBD1. The J segment lost 9 bases and the V segment lost 5 bases, leaving 3 bases of the junction unmatched. Germline-derived CDR1 and CDR2 are SGHAT and FQNNGV. CDR3 length: 12 residues. Here the CDR3 DNA reads TGTGCCAGCAGCCGGACAGGGTTTGAGCAGTTCTTC. It is translated as CASSRTGFEQFF.